Listed below are T cell receptor beta chains from one sample, sequenced in a study of beta chain features in type 1 diabetes. Libraries were prepared by immunoSEQ multiplex PCR; TCRdb keeps only in-frame clonotypes and omits some of them. The top ten clones hold about 0.05% of a sample with roughly 250,000 clones, 55% to 70% of them seen once. Source material: naive CD4+ T cells from blood. Every receptor here comes from a man aged 25-45 years in good health. CDR3s include the opening cysteine and the closing phenylalanine or tryptophan. The order of the fields is clone size, J gene, D gene, V gene, CDR3 DNA, CDR3 protein. D genes are given only for firm matches. The size field is filled for only some rows; it gives once, few, many or a size class.

>few|TRBJ2-5|TRBD1|TRBV30
TGTGCCTGGGGGACAGGGCATGAGACCCAGTACTTC
CAWGTGHETQYF
>-|TRBJ2-7|-|TRBV18
TGTGCCAGCTCACCAAACGAATACGAGCAGTACTTC
CASSPNEYEQYF
>-|TRBJ2-5|TRBD2|TRBV7-2
TGTGCCAGCAGCCGAGAGCGGGGGGGCCGGAAGACCCAGTACTTC
CASSRERGGRKTQYF
>-|TRBJ2-3|-|TRBV4-3
TGCGCCAGCAGCCAAGATGACCGGGGAGATACGCAGTATTTT
CASSQDDRGDTQYF
>few|TRBJ1-2|-|TRBV30
TGTGCCTGGAGTGAACTTTATAACTATGGCTACACCTTC
CAWSELYNYGYTF
>-|TRBJ2-3|TRBD2|TRBV15
TGTGCCACCAGCAGAGATCTCCCAGCGGGAGGGGGAAATACGCAGTATTTT
CATSRDLPAGGGNTQYF
>-|TRBJ2-5|-|TRBV5-1
TGCGCCAGCAGCTTGGAGTTACAAGAGACCCAGTACTTC
CASSLELQETQYF
>few|TRBJ1-6|-|TRBV30
TGTGCCTGGAGTGTAGTTTTTAGTTCACCCCTCCACTTT
CAWSVVFSSPLHF
>-|TRBJ2-5|TRBD1|TRBV7-9
TGTGCCAGCAGCAAGGGGGACAGGGATTTGGCGACCCAGTACTTC
CASSKGDRDLATQYF
>few|TRBJ2-7|-|TRBV15
TGTGCCACCAGCAGAGGCGGGTACGAGCAGTACTTC
CATSRGGYEQYF
>once|TRBJ2-2|TRBD1|TRBV29-1
TGCAGCGTTCACAGGGGCGCCGGGGAGCTGTTTTTT
CSVHRGAGELFF
>-|TRBJ2-4|-|TRBV29-1
TGCAGCGTTGAAGATCTCAATGGGGGAGACATTCAGTACTTC
CSVEDLNGGDIQYF
>-|TRBJ2-5|TRBD2|TRBV7-2
TGTGCCAGCAGCTCCCACTCCGGGACTAGCCAAGAGACCCAGTACTTC
CASSSHSGTSQETQYF
>-|TRBJ2-1|TRBD2|TRBV29-1
TGCAGCGGTACTAGCGGAGTCAATGAGCAGTTCTTC
CSGTSGVNEQFF
>-|TRBJ1-1|-|TRBV30
TGTGCCTGGAGTGCGGGTGGAGGCACTGAAGCTTTCTTT
CAWSAGGGTEAFF
>-|TRBJ2-5|-|TRBV7-2
TGTGCCAGCAGCTTGGGACTTCAAGAGACCCAGTACTTC
CASSLGLQETQYF
>-|TRBJ2-3|TRBD2|TRBV7-2
TGTGCCAGCAGCTTAGGCCCTAGCGGGAGCACAGATACGCAGTATTTT
CASSLGPSGSTDTQYF
>-|TRBJ2-5|-|TRBV30
TGTGCCTGGAGTCAGGACCACCAAGAGACCCAGTACTTC
CAWSQDHQETQYF
>-|TRBJ1-1|-|TRBV7-2
TGTGCCAACCCTTCCCCGGGGAACACTGAAGCTTTCTTT
CANPSPGNTEAFF
>-|TRBJ1-1|TRBD1|TRBV30
TGTGCCTGGACCCAAGGGGGCCCCCCTAACACTGAAGCTTTCTTT
CAWTQGGPPNTEAFF
>-|TRBJ1-1|-|TRBV23-1
TGCGCCAGCAGTCTTAGGACAGCGAACACTGAAGCTTTCTTT
CASSLRTANTEAFF
>once|TRBJ2-3|-|TRBV7-2
TGTGCCAGCAGCTTAGCGGGTCCGGAAGATACGCAGTATTTT
CASSLAGPEDTQYF
>-|TRBJ2-1|TRBD2|TRBV30
TGTGCCTGGGGTAGGGGACTAGCGGGGAGCAATGAGCAGTTCTTC
CAWGRGLAGSNEQFF
>few|TRBJ2-5|-|TRBV29-1
TGCAGCGTTGTGGCAGGAGCTGAGACCCAGTACTTC
CSVVAGAETQYF
>few|TRBJ2-7|TRBD2|TRBV7-9
TGTGCCAGCAGCATTAAACGGACTAGCGGGAGTTACGAGCAGTACTTC
CASSIKRTSGSYEQYF
>once|TRBJ2-1|TRBD2|TRBV30
TGTGCCTGGATGCGGGGGACTTACAATGAGCAGTTCTTC
CAWMRGTYNEQFF
>-|TRBJ2-3|TRBD1|TRBV28
TGTGCCAGCAGCGAAGCACAGGGGAGCACAGATACGCAGTATTTT
CASSEAQGSTDTQYF
>-|TRBJ1-6|-|TRBV21-1
TGTGCCCCGCGGAATAATTCACCCCTCCACTTT
CAPRNNSPLHF
>few|TRBJ2-3|-|TRBV29-1
TGCAGCGTTGTCTACAGGGATAGAGATACGCAGTATTTT
CSVVYRDRDTQYF
>few|TRBJ2-1|TRBD1|TRBV7-7
TGTGCCAGCAGCCTAGACAGGGTGAGTGAGCAGTTCTTC
CASSLDRVSEQFF
>few|TRBJ1-6|-|TRBV7-2
TGTGCCAGCAGCCCAGGACGGATTAATTCACCCCTCCACTTT
CASSPGRINSPLHF
>-|TRBJ2-5|TRBD1|TRBV29-1
TGCAGCGTAACCCGGACAGGCCAAGAGACCCAGTACTTC
CSVTRTGQETQYF
>-|TRBJ2-7|-|TRBV29-1
TGCAGCGTTGCGTATCGACAGCGCTCCTACGAGCAGTACTTC
CSVAYRQRSYEQYF
>-|TRBJ2-5|TRBD1|TRBV25-1
TGTGCCAGCAGTACCCACGGACAGGGGGCTCAGACCCAGTACTTC
CASSTHGQGAQTQYF
>-|TRBJ2-7|TRBD2|TRBV4-3
TGCGCCAGCAGCCAAGGGGTCGGCGGGAGGCCTCTAGGCGAGCAGTACTTC
CASSQGVGGRPLGEQYF
>-|TRBJ1-1|-|TRBV6-5
TGTGCCAGCAGTTACAGGGGCGACAAACCCGAAGCTTTCTTT
CASSYRGDKPEAFF
>-|TRBJ2-3|-|TRBV7-2
TGTGCCAGCAGCCCCAACCGGTCCCCAGATACGCAGTATTTT
CASSPNRSPDTQYF
>few|TRBJ2-7|-|TRBV9
TGTGCCAGCAGCGTAGTCTCGGAATCCTACGAGCAGTACTTC
CASSVVSESYEQYF
>-|TRBJ2-7|-|TRBV7-2
TGTGCCAGCAGCCCTAGGGCAGTACTTCGATACGAGCAGTACTTC
CASSPRAVLRYEQYF
>-|TRBJ2-2|-|TRBV2
TGTGCCAGCAGGATCGGGACTAACACCGGGGAGCTGTTTTTT
CASRIGTNTGELFF
>-|TRBJ2-3|TRBD2|TRBV7-8
TGTGCCAGCAGCACTAGCGGGAGGGCCGTTCCAGATACGCAGTATTTT
CASSTSGRAVPDTQYF
>-|TRBJ1-2|-|TRBV13
TGTGCCAGCAGCTTACCCCAGGGAAGCACCTCCTATGGCTACACCTTC
CASSLPQGSTSYGYTF
>-|TRBJ2-3|TRBD2|TRBV29-1
TGCAGCGTACTAGGGACTAGCGGGACAACAGATACGCAGTATTTT
CSVLGTSGTTDTQYF
>-|TRBJ2-1|-|TRBV11-2
TGTGCCAGCAGCTTAGATGTCGGCCGTCAGTTCTTC
CASSLDVGRQFF
>-|TRBJ2-3|-|TRBV30
TGTGCCTGGAGGATTGCGGGATCGGCAGATACGCAGTATTTT
CAWRIAGSADTQYF
>once|TRBJ2-1|-|TRBV30
TGTGCCTTAGAACGACGGGAGACGTTCAATGAGCAGTTCTTC
CALERRETFNEQFF